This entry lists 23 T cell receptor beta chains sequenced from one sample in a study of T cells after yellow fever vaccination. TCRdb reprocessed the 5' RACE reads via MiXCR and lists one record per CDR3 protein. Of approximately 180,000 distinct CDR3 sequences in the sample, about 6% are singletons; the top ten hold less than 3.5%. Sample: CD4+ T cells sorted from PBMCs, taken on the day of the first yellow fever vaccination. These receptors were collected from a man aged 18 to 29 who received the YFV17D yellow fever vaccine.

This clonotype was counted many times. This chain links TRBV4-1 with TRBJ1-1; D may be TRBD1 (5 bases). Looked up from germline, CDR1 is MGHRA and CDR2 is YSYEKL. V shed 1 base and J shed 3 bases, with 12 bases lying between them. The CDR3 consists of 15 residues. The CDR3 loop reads CASSQGSGGYTEAFF. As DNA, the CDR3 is TGCGCCAGCAGCCAAGGTAGCGGGGGATACACTGAAGCTTTCTTT.

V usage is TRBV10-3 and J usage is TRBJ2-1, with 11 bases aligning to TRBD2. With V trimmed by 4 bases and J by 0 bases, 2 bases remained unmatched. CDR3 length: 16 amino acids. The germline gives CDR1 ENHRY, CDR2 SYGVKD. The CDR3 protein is CAISGTSGLSYNEQFF. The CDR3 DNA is TGTGCCATCAGTGGGACTAGCGGGCTCTCCTACAATGAGCAGTTCTTC.

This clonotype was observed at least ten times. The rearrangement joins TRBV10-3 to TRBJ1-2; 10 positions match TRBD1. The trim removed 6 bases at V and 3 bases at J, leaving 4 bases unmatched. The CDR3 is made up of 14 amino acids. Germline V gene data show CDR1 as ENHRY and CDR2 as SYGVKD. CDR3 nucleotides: TGTGCCATCAGAGGACAGGGGGTGGACTATGGCTACACCTTC. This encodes CAIRGQGVDYGYTF.

This chain's CDR3 is CASSFGFSGANVLTF. The CDR3 coding sequence is TGTGCCAGCAGCTTTGGTTTCTCTGGGGCCAACGTCCTGACTTTC. The chain couples TRBV5-5 to TRBJ2-6; D is unclear. The CDR3 is made up of 15 amino acids. Trimming cost V 2 bases and J 0 bases, with 6 bases left between them. The germline V gene has CDR1 SGHKS and CDR2 YYEKEE (reference sequence).

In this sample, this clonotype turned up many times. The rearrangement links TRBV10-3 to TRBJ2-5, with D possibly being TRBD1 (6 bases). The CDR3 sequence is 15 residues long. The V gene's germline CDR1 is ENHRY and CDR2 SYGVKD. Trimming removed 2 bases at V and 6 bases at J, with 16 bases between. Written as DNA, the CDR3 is TGTGCCATCAGTGAGACAGGGAGAAGAGGACAGACCCAGTACTTC. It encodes CAISETGRRGQTQYF.

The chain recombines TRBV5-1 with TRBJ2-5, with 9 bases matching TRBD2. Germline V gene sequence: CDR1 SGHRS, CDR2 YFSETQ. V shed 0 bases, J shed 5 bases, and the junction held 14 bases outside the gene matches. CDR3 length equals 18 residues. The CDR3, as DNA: TGCGCCAGCAGCTTGGTTCTAGCGGGGACAACGGGTAGTGAGACCCAGTACTTC. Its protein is CASSLVLAGTTGSETQYF.

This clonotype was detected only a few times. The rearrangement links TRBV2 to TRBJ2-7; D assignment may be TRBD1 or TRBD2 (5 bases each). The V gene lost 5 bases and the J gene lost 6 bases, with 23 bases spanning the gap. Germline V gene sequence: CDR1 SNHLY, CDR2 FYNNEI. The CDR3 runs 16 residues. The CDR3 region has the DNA TGTGCCAGCAGTAGTGAGTGGGACCCGCGATTCTCCGAGCAGTACTTC. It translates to CASSSEWDPRFSEQYF.

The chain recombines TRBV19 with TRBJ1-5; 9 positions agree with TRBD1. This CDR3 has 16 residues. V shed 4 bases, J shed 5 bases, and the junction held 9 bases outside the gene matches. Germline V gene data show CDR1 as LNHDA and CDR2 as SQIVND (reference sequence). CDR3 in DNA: TGTGCCAGTAGTACCCGACAGGGGGTTTTTCATCAGCCCCAGCATTTT. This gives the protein CASSTRQGVFHQPQHF.

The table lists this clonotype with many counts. The CDR3 loop is CATPTSATLHF. The DNA for the CDR3 is TGTGCCACCCCGACCTCCGCCACCCTCCACTTT. The chain carries TRBV6-2 or TRBV6-3 and TRBJ1-6; D remains ambiguous. CDR3 length equals 11 residues. In germline, CDR1 is MNHEY, CDR2 SVGEGT. Deletions cut 10 bases from V and 14 bases from J, with 15 bases between.

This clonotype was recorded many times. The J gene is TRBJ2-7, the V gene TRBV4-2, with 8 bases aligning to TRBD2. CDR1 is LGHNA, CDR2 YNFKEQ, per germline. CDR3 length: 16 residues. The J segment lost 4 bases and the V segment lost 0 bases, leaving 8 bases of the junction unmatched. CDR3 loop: CASSQDLGGGTYEQYF. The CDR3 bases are TGTGCCAGCAGCCAAGATCTGGGCGGGGGGACTTACGAGCAGTACTTC.

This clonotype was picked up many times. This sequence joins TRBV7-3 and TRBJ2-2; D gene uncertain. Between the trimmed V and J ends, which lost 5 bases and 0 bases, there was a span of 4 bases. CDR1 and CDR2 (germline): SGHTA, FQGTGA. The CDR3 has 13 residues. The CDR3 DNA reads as TGTGCCAGCAGCAAGGCGAACACCGGGGAGCTGTTTTTT. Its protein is CASSKANTGELFF.

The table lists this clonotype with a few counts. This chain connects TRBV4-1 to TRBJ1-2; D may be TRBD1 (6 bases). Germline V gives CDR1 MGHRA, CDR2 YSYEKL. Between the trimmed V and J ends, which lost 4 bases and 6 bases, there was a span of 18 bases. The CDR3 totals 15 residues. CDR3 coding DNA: TGCGCCAGCAGCCCGGGGGGGGCCCTCTCAGATGGCTACACCTTC. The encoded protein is CASSPGGALSDGYTF.

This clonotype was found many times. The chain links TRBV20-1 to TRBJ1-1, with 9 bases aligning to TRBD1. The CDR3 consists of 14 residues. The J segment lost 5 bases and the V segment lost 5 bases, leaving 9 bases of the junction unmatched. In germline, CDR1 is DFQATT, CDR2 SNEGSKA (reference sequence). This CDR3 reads CSARIGTGRTEAFF. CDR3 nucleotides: TGCAGTGCTCGAATTGGGACAGGGCGGACTGAAGCTTTCTTT.

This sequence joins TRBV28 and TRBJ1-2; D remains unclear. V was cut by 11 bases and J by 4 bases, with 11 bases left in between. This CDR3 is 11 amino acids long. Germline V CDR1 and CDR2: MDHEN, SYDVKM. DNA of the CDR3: TGTGCCTGTGGGGTACTCTATGGCTACACCTTC. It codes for CACGVLYGYTF.

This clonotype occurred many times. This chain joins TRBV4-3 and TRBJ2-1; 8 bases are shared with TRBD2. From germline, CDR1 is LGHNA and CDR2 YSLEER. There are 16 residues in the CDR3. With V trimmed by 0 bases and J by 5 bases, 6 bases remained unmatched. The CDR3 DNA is TGCGCCAGCAGCCAAGATGGAACTAGCGGTGACAATGAGCAGTTCTTC. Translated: CASSQDGTSGDNEQFF.

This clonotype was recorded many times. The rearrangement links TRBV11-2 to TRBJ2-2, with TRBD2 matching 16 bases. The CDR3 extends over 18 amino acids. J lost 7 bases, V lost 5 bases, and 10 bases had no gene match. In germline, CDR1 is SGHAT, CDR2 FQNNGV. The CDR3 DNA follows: TGTGCCAGCAGCCCCACCGGGACTAGCGGGGGGGCCTACGGGGAGCTGTTTTTT. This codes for CASSPTGTSGGAYGELFF.

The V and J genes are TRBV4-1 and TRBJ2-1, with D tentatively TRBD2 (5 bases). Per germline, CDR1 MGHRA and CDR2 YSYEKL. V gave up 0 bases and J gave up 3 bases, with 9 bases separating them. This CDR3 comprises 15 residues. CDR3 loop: CASSQDREGYNEQFF. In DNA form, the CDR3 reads TGCGCCAGCAGCCAAGATCGAGAGGGCTACAATGAGCAGTTCTTC.

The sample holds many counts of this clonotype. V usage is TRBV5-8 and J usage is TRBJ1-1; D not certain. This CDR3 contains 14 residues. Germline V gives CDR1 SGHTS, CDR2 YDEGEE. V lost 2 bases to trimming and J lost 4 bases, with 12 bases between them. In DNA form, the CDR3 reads TGTGCCAGCAGCTTTTCCGGGGTTGTCACTGAAGCTTTCTTT. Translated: CASSFSGVVTEAFF.

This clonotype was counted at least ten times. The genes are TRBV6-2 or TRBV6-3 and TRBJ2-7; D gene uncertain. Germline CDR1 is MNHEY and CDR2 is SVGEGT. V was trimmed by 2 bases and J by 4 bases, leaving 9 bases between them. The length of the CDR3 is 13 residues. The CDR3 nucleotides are TGTGCCAGCAGTTACAACGTGGGATACGAGCAGTACGTC. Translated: CASSYNVGYEQYV.

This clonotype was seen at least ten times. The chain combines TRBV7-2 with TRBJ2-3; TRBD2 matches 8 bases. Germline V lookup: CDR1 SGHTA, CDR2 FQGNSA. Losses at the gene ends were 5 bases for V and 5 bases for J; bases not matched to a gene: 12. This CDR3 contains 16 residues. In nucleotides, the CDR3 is TGTGCCAGCAGCCGGGGGGGAAGCGGGGGTGTAGATACGCAGTATTTT. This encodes CASSRGGSGGVDTQYF.

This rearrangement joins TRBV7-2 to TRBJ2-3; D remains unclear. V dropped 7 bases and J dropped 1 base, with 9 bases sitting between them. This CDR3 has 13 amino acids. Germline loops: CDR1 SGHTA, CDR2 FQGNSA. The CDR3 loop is CASTFRGTDTQYF. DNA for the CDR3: TGTGCCAGCACCTTCCGGGGCACAGATACGCAGTATTTT.

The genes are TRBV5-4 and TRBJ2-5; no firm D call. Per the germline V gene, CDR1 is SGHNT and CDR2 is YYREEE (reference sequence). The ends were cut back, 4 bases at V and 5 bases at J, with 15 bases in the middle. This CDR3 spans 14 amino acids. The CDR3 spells CASSLGPGTETQYF. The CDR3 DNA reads TGTGCCAGCAGCCTCGGACCGGGTACGGAGACCCAGTACTTC.

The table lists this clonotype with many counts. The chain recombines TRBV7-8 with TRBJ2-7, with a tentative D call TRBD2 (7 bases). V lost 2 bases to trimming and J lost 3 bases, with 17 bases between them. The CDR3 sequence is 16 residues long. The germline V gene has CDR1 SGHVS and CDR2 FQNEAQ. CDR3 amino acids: CASSLPRRGRDYEQYF. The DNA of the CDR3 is TGTGCCAGCAGCTTACCTAGGAGGGGGAGGGACTACGAGCAGTACTTC.